This T cell receptor (beta chain) emerged from a study of PD-L1 blockade in urothelial cancer. General study points: Pretreatment TCR clonality in blood under the median foretold superior survival.

Spiking each PCR with synthetic TCR analog templates was performed. Data came from immunoSEQ multiplex PCR; TCRdb stores just in-frame clones and leaves some out. The table records 95,000 to 150,000 clones, roughly 82% of them present only once. Trimming left V 4 bases short and J 0 bases short, with 10 bases between. CDR3 size: 14 residues. Looked up from germline, CDR1 is SGHRS and CDR2 is YFSETQ. The time point was: peripheral blood 6 weeks after treatment start. A remark on this clone: Its antigen is unknown.

The V call is TRBV5-1, the J call TRBJ1-1; D call uncertain. Sequencing was performed on PBMCs, taken around atezolizumab (anti-PD-L1) treatment. The source is a man aged 50-60 years with urothelial cancer. The CDR3 DNA sequence: TGCGCCAGCAGCCTAACGATTTTGAACACTGAAGCTTTCTTT. As protein: CASSLTILNTEAFF.